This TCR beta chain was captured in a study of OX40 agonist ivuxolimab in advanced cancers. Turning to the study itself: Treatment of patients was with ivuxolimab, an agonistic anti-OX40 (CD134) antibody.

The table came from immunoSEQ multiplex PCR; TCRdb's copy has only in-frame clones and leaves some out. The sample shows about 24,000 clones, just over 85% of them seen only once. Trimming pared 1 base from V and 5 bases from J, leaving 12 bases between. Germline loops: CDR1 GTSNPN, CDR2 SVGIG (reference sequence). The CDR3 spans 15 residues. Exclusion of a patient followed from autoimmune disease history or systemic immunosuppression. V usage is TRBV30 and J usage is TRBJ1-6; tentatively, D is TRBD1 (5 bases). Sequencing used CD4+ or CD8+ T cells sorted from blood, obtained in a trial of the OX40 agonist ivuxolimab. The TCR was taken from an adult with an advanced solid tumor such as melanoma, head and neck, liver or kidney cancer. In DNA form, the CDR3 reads TGTGCCTGGAGTGGAAATCAGGGCAATAATTCACCCCTCCACTTT. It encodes CAWSGNQGNNSPLHF.